The clone carrying this TCR beta chain was seen a handful of times. CD8+CD4-CCR7+CD45RA+ cells were sorted as naive CD8 T cells. MiXCR, run by TCRdb on the PCR reads, gives a single entry per CDR3 protein. The data contain under 100,000 distinct CDR3 sequences, around 25% of them singletons. The CDR3 is made up of 14 amino acids. In germline, CDR1 is SGHTA, CDR2 FQGNSA. V gave up 0 bases and J gave up 3 bases; unmatched junction bases: 2. The source of the sample is a study of molecular identifiers for immune sequencing clone quantification. The source is a human donor in good health. Some libraries in this study had Jurkat cell RNA spiked in. The chain joins TRBV7-2 to TRBJ2-7; 7 bases align to TRBD2. The specimen was naive CD8+ T cells from blood, with Jurkat cell RNA spiked in. The subset denotes: FACS-sorted CD8+CD4-CCR7+CD45RA+ naive T cells. The CDR3: CASSLAGGDYEQYF. The CDR3 coding sequence is TGTGCCAGCAGCTTAGCGGGAGGGGACTACGAGCAGTACTTC. Complete variable domain (other parts from reference TRBV7-2 and TRBJ2-7): GAGVSQSPSNKVTEKGKDVELRCDPISGHTALYWYRQSLGQGLEFLIYFQGNSAPDKSGLPSDRFSAERTGGSVSTLTIQRTQQEDSAVYLCASSLAGGDYEQYFGPGTRLTVT.